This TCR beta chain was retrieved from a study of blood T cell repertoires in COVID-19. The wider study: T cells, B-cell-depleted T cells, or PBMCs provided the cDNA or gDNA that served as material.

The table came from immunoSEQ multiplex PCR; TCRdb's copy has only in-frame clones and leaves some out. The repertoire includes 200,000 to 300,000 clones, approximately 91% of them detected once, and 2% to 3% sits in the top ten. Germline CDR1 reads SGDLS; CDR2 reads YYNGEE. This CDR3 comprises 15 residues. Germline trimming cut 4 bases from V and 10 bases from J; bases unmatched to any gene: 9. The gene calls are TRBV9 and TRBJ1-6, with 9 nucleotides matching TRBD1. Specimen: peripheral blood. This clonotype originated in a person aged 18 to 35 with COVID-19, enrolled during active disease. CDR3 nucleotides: TGTGCCAGCAGCCCACAGGGACAGGGAAACTCACCCCTCCACTTT. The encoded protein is CASSPQGQGNSPLHF. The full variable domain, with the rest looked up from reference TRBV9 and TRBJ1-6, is DSGVTQTPKHLITATGQRVTLRCSPRSGDLSVYWYQQSLDQGLQFLIQYYNGEERAKGNILERFSAQQFPDLHSELNLSSLELGDSALYFCASSPQGQGNSPLHFGNGTRLTVT.